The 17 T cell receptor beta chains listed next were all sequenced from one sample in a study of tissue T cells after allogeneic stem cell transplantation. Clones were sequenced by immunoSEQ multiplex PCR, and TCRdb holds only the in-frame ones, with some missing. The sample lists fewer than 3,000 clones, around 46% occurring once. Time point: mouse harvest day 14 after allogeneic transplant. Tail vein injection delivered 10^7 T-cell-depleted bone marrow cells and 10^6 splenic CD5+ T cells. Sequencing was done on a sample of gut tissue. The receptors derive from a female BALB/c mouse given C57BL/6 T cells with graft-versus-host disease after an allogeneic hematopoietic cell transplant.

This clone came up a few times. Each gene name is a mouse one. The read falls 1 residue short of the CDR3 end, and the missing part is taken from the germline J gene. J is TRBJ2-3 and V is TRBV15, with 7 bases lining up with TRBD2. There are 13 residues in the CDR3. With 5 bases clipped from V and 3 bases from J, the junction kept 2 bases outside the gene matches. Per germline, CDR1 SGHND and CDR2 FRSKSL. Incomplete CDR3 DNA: TGTGCCAGCAGTCCGGGACTGGCAGAAACGCTGTAT. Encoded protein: CASSPGLAETLY. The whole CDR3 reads CASSPGLAETLYF.

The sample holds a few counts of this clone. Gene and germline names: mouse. The CDR3 bases that were read are TGTGCCAGCAGCCCCGGACAGTACCAAGACACCCAGTAC. It specifies CASSPGQYQDTQY. The full CDR3 sequence reads CASSPGQYQDTQYF. The chain is built from TRBV2 and TRBJ2-5; D possibly corresponds to TRBD1 (6 bases). The read comes to an end 1 residue before the CDR3 does, leaving the germline J gene to fill in the end. Trimming pared 4 bases from V and 1 base from J, leaving 9 bases between. CDR3 length equals 14 residues. Germline CDR1 and CDR2: LGHNA and YSYQKL.

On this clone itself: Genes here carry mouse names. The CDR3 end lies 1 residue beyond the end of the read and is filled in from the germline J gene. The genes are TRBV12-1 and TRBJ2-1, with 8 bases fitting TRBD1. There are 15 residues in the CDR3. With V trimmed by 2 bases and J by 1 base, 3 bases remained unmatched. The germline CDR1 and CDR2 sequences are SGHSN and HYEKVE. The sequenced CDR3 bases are TGTGCCAGCTCTCCCCGACAGGGGAACTATGCTGAGCAGTTC. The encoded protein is CASSPRQGNYAEQF. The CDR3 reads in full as CASSPRQGNYAEQFF.

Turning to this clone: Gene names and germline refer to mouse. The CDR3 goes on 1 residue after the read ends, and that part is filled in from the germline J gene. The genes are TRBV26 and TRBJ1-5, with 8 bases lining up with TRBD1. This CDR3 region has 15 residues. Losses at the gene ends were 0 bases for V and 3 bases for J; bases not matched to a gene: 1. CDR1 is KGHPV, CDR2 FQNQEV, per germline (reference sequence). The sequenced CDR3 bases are TGTGCCAGCAGTCTGTCTACAGGGGGCAACCAGGCTCCGCTT. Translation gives CASSLSTGGNQAPL. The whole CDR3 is CASSLSTGGNQAPLF.

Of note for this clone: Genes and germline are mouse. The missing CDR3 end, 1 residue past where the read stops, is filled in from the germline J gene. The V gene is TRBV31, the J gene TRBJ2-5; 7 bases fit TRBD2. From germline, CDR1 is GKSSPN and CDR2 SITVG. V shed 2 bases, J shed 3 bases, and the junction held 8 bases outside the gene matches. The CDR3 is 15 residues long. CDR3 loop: CAWSSAGGGQDTQYF. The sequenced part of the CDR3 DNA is TGTGCCTGGAGTTCCGCTGGGGGTGGACAAGACACCCAGTAC.

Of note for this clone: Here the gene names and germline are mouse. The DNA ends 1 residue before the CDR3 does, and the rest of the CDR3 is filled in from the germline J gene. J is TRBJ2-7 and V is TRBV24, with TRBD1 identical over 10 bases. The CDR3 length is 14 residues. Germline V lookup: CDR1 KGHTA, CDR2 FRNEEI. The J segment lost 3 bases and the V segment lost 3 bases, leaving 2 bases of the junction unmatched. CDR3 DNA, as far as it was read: TGTGCCAGCAGTCTCCGGGACAGGGGCTATGAACAGTAC. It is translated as CASSLRDRGYEQY. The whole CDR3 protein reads CASSLRDRGYEQYF.

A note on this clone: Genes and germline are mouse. The sequenced CDR3 bases are TGTGCCAGCAGTCCGACTGGGGGGTATGAACAGTAC. Amino acid sequence: CASSPTGGYEQY. The complete CDR3 reads CASSPTGGYEQYF. The chain uses TRBV15 and TRBJ2-7; 10 bases are a match to TRBD2. With the read ending 1 residue before the CDR3 end, the germline J gene is used to fill in that end. Germline trimming cut 5 bases from V and 4 bases from J; bases unmatched to any gene: 2. Germline V gene lookup returns CDR1 SGHND and CDR2 FRSKSL. The CDR3 contains 13 residues.

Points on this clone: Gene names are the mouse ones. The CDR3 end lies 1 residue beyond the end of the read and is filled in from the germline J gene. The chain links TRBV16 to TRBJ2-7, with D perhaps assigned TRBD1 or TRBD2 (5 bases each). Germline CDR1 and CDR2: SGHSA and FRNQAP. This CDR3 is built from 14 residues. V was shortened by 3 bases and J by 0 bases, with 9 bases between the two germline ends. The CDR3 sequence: CASSLGESSYEQYF. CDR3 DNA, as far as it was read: TGTGCAAGCAGCTTGGGGGAGAGCTCCTATGAACAGTAC.

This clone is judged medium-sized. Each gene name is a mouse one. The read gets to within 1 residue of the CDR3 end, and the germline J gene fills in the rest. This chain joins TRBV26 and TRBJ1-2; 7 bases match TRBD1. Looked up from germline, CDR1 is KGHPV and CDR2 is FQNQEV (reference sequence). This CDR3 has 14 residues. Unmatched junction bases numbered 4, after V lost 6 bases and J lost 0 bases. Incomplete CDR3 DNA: TGTGCCAGCAGCAGACAGGGCTCAAACTCCGACTACACC. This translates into CASSRQGSNSDYT. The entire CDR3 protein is CASSRQGSNSDYTF.

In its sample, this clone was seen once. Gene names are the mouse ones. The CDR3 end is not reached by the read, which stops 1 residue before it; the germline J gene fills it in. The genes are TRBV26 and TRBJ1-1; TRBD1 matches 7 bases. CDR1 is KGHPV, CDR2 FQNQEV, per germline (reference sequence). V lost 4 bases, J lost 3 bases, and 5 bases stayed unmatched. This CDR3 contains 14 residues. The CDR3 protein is CASSPQGSDTEVFF. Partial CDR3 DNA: TGTGCCAGCAGTCCACAGGGGTCGGACACAGAAGTCTTC.

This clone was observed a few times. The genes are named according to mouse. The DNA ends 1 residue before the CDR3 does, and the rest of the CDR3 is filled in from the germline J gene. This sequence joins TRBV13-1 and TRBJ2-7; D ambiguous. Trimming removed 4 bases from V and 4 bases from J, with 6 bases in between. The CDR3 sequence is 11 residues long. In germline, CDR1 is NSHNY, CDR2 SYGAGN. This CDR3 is CASSLQYEQYF. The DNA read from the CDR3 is TGTGCCAGCAGTCTGCAGTATGAACAGTAC.

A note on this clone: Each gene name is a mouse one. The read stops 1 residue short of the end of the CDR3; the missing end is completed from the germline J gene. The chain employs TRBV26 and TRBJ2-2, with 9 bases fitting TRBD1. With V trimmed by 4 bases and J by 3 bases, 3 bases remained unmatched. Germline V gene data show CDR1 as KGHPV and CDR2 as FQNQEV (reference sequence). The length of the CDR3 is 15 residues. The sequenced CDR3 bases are TGTGCCAGCAGTCACAGGGGGCGCGACACCGGGCAGCTCTAC. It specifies CASSHRGRDTGQLY. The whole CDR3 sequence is CASSHRGRDTGQLYF. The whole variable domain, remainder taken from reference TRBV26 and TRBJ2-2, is NSKVIQTPRYLVKGQGQKAKMRCIPEKGHPVVFWYQQNKNNEFKFLINFQNQEVLQQIDMTEKRFSAECPSNSPCSLEIQSSEAGDSALYLCASSHRGRDTGQLYFGEGSKLTVL.

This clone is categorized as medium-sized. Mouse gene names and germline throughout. The CDR3 bases that were read are TGTGCCAGCAGTCTAGGACTGGGGGGTGGTGCAGAAACGCTGTAT. This sequence encodes CASSLGLGGGAETLY. The full CDR3 is CASSLGLGGGAETLYF. This chain joins TRBV26 and TRBJ2-3, with 11 bases that match TRBD2. The CDR3 end falls 1 residue outside the read, so it is completed with the germline J gene. The trim removed 3 bases at V and 1 base at J, leaving 3 bases unmatched. The CDR3 runs 16 residues. Germline CDR1 KGHPV, CDR2 FQNQEV (reference sequence).

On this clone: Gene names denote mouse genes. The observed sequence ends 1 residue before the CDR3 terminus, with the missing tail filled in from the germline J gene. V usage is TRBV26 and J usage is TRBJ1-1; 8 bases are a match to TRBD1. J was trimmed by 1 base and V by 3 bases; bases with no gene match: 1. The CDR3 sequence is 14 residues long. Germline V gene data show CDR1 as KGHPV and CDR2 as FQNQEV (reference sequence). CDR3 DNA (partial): TGTGCCAGCAGTCTACAGGGGGGAAACACAGAAGTCTTC. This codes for CASSLQGGNTEVF. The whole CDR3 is CASSLQGGNTEVFF.

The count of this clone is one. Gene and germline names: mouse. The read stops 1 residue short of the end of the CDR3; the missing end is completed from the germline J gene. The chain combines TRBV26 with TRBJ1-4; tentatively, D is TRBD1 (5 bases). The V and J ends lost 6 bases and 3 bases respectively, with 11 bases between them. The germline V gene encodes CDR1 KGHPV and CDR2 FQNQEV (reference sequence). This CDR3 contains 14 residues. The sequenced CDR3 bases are TGTGCCAGCAGCCGGGGGGGGGCCAACGAAAGATTATTT. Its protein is CASSRGGANERLF. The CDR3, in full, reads CASSRGGANERLFF.

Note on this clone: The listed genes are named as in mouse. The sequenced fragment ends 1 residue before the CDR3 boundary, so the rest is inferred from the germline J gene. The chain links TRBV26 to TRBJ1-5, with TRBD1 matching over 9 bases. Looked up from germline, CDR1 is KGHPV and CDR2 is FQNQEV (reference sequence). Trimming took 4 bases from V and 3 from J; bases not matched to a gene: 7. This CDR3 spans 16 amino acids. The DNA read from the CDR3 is TGTGCCAGCAGTCCGGGACAGGGAAGGGGCAACCAGGCTCCGCTT. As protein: CASSPGQGRGNQAPL. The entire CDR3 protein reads CASSPGQGRGNQAPLF.

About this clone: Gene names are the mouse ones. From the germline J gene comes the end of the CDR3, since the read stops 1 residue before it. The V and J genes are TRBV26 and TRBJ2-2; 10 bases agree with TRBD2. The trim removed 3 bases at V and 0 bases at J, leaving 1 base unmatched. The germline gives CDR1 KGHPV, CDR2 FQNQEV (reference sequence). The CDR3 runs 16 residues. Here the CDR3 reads CASSLDWGANTGQLYF. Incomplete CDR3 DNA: TGTGCCAGCAGTCTCGACTGGGGGGCAAACACCGGGCAGCTCTAC.